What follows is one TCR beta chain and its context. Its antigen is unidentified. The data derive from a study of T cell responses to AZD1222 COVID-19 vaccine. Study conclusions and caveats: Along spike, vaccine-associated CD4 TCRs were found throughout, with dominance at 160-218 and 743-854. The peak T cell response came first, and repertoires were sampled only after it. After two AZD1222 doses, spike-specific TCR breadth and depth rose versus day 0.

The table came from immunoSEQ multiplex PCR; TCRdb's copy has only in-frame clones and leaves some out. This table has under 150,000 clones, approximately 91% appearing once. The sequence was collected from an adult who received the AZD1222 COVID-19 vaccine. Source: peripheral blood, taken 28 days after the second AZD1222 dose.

CDR3 sequence reads: CASSQGLLRGAFF. The CDR3 DNA reads TGTGCCAGCAGCCAAGGGTTGCTTCGAGGGGCTTTCTTT. The chain employs TRBV3-1 (or the pseudogene TRBV3-2) and TRBJ1-1; D ambiguous. The V gene's germline CDR1 is LGHDT and CDR2 YNNKEL (reference sequence). Trimming removed 1 base from V and 11 bases from J, with 14 bases in between. This CDR3 is 13 amino acids long.